The 25 T cell receptor beta chains given below trace back to one sample, sequenced in a study of blood T cell repertoires in COVID-19 (dated by TCRdb to 2019 to 2021). Receptor amplification or capture employed the immunoSEQ multiplex PCR assay. In TCRdb, the immuneACCESS table is reduced to in-frame sequences with V and J assigned. These tables do not hold every clone; where another copy was compared, an unresolved V gene accounts for under half, and the others remain unexplained. Recorded for this sample are just over 300,000 clones; roughly 90% of them occurred a single time. The ten top clones hold 8% to 9% of the sample. The sequenced sample consisted of PBMCs or T cells enriched from blood (not recorded which). These TCRs come from a woman aged 18-29 years who had recovered from COVID-19.

J is TRBJ2-5 and V is TRBV28; TRBD2 aligns across 11 bases. The CDR3 runs 19 residues. CDR1 and CDR2 (germline): MDHEN, SYDVKM. The trim removed 3 bases at V and 7 bases at J, leaving 19 bases unmatched. The DNA for the CDR3 is TGTGCCAGCAGTTTGGGTAGCGGGAGGGCCTACTCGCCCCTTAGGACCCAGTACTTC. Translation: CASSLGSGRAYSPLRTQYF.

V is TRBV25-1 and J is TRBJ2-3; D ambiguous. V was pared by 4 bases and J by 13 bases, with 12 bases between. The germline CDR1 and CDR2 sequences are MGHDK and SYGVNS. The CDR3 is made up of 11 amino acids. The CDR3 sequence is CASSGRVMEYF. Here the CDR3 DNA reads TGTGCCAGCAGTGGCCGGGTGATGGAGTATTTT.

The chain recombines TRBV11-2 with TRBJ1-6; TRBD1 matches 8 bases. Trimming took 7 bases from V and 10 from J; bases not matched to a gene: 9. CDR1 is SGHAT, CDR2 FQNNGV, per germline. This CDR3 region has 14 residues. The CDR3 protein is CASTVGQGASPLHF. Written as DNA, the CDR3 is TGTGCCAGCACGGTTGGGCAGGGGGCCTCACCCCTCCACTTT.

V and J are TRBV7-2 and TRBJ2-7; the match to TRBD2 covers 11 bases. CDR1 and CDR2 (germline): SGHTA, FQGNSA. The junction had 9 bases not matched to a gene; V was cut back by 5 bases and J by 3 bases. The CDR3 length is 16 residues. The CDR3 DNA sequence: TGTGCCAGCAGCCCTCGGACTAGCGGGTCCTTCTACGAGCAGTACTTC. Residues: CASSPRTSGSFYEQYF.

In this sample, this clone turned up once. The chain recombines TRBV30 with TRBJ1-2, with TRBD1 identical over 7 bases. The J segment lost 4 bases and the V segment lost 4 bases, leaving 3 bases of the junction unmatched. CDR3 length: 12 residues. In germline, CDR1 is GTSNPN, CDR2 SVGIG (reference sequence). The CDR3 DNA follows: TGTGCCTGGACAGGGGGAACCTATGGCTACACCTTC. Translated, it gives CAWTGGTYGYTF.

This clone appeared a few times. J is TRBJ1-1 and V is TRBV7-2; possibly TRBD1 for D (5 bases). CDR1 SGHTA and CDR2 FQGNSA come from the germline V gene. The CDR3 spans 17 residues. V lost 4 bases, J lost 1 base, and 19 bases lay in between. The CDR3 protein is CASSSPQDWDSNTEAFF. CDR3 nucleotides: TGTGCCAGCAGCTCCCCTCAGGACTGGGACTCGAACACTGAAGCTTTCTTT.

The chain has TRBV7-9 and TRBJ2-1, with 9 positions matching TRBD2. Germline V gene sequence: CDR1 SEHNR, CDR2 FQNEAQ (reference sequence). V was pared by 5 bases and J by 2 bases, with 13 bases of the junction left unmatched. The CDR3 consists of 18 residues. The CDR3 bases are TGTGCCAGCAGCCCTCTTTGGCGGTCTAGCGGGACCTACAATGAGCAGTTCTTC. Its protein product is CASSPLWRSSGTYNEQFF.

The V and J genes are TRBV6-1 and TRBJ1-6; 8 bases are shared with TRBD1. Germline assignment: CDR1 MNHNS and CDR2 SASEGT. With V trimmed by 3 bases and J by 8 bases, 3 bases remained unmatched. The CDR3 contains 14 residues. The CDR3 sequence is CASSDPGGDSPLHF. The CDR3 DNA follows: TGTGCCAGCAGTGACCCAGGGGGCGATTCACCCCTCCACTTT.

The J gene is TRBJ2-3, the V gene TRBV29-1, with D possibly TRBD2 on 5 matching bases. Germline V CDR1 and CDR2: SQVTM, ANQGSEA. The CDR3 is 13 amino acids. Deletions cut 6 bases from V and 1 base from J, with 11 bases between. CDR3 nucleotide sequence: TGCAGCGTGGACTCTCAGCGCACAGATACGCAGTATTTT. Its translation: CSVDSQRTDTQYF.

This clone showed up just a few times. CDR3 coding DNA: TGTGCCAGCAGCTTGTCTAGCGGGACCCTAAATGAGCAGTTCTTC. Translated: CASSLSSGTLNEQFF. J is TRBJ2-1 and V is TRBV5-5; 9 nucleotides agree with TRBD2. Germline CDR1 is SGHKS and CDR2 is YYEKEE (reference sequence). CDR3 length equals 15 residues. Trimming at V came to 1 base and at J to 7 bases, leaving 6 bases not matched to a gene.

V is TRBV9 and J is TRBJ1-2; D remains unclear. The germline V gene encodes CDR1 SGDLS and CDR2 YYNGEE. V was clipped by 4 bases and J by 3 bases, with 7 bases between them. This CDR3 has 12 residues. CDR3 in DNA: TGTGCCAGCAGCACCAGTTACTATGGCTACACCTTC. Its protein is CASSTSYYGYTF.

The CDR3 reads CASSPGELNQPQHF. CDR3 DNA sequence: TGCGCCAGCAGCCCAGGGGAGTTAAATCAGCCCCAGCATTTT. V usage is TRBV5-1 and J usage is TRBJ1-5, with D perhaps matching TRBD1 (6 bases). Germline loops: CDR1 SGHRS, CDR2 YFSETQ. CDR3 length: 14 residues. V lost 4 bases to trimming and J lost 4 bases, with 12 bases between them. Together with reference TRBV5-1 and TRBJ1-5, the CDR3 gives the full variable domain: KAGVTQTPRYLIKTRGQQVTLSCSPISGHRSVSWYQQTPGQGLQFLFEYFSETQRNKGNFPGRFSGRQFSNSRSEMNVSTLELGDSALYLCASSPGELNQPQHFGDGTRLSIL.

This rearrangement joins TRBV6-5 to TRBJ2-5; no definite D call. The germline V and J ends were trimmed by 0 bases and 5 bases, with 10 bases remaining between them. The CDR3 has 14 residues. Per germline, CDR1 MNHEY and CDR2 SVGAGI. In DNA, the CDR3 is TGTGCCAGCAGTTACTCTGTACAGCAGGAGACCCAGTACTTC. Translated, it gives CASSYSVQQETQYF.

The chain has TRBV30 and TRBJ1-4; D is ambiguous. Per germline, CDR1 GTSNPN and CDR2 SVGIG (reference sequence). This CDR3 region has 11 residues. Trimming removed 4 bases at V and 8 bases at J, with 8 bases between. CDR3: CAWMHREKLFF. The CDR3 DNA is TGTGCCTGGATGCACCGGGAAAAACTGTTTTTT.

This CDR3 reads CASSLGTSGPDTQYF. The CDR3, as DNA: TGTGCCAGCAGCTTAGGGACTAGCGGACCAGATACGCAGTATTTT. This chain links TRBV7-2 with TRBJ2-3; 10 positions agree with TRBD2. The CDR3 loop spans 15 amino acids. Germline values: CDR1 SGHTA, CDR2 FQGNSA. After removal of 1 base from V and 4 bases from J, the junction contained 2 bases not matched to a gene.

The chain joins TRBV7-9 to TRBJ1-1; D is ambiguous. The V and J ends lost 2 bases and 4 bases respectively, with 8 bases between them. Looked up from germline, CDR1 is SEHNR and CDR2 is FQNEAQ (reference sequence). The CDR3 runs 13 residues. The CDR3 DNA sequence: TGTGCCAGCAGCTTACCTTTATCCACTGAAGCTTTCTTT. Its translation is CASSLPLSTEAFF.

The rearrangement links TRBV27 to TRBJ1-5; no reliable D call. The CDR3 is 15 amino acids. Between the trimmed V and J ends, which lost 7 bases and 2 bases, there was a span of 15 bases. Germline V lookup: CDR1 MNHEY, CDR2 SMNVEV (reference sequence). CDR3: CASIRRGMGNQPQHF. CDR3 sequence (DNA): TGTGCCAGCATCCGGCGAGGAATGGGCAATCAGCCCCAGCATTTT.

The chain uses TRBV6-5 and TRBJ2-3, with D perhaps TRBD1 (5 bases). Between the trimmed V and J ends, which lost 5 bases and 7 bases, there was a span of 13 bases. Germline-derived CDR1 and CDR2 are MNHEY and SVGAGI. There are 13 residues in the CDR3. This chain's CDR3 is CASSNPAGHTQYF. Here the CDR3 DNA reads TGTGCCAGCAGTAACCCGGCAGGGCATACGCAGTATTTT.

V usage is TRBV7-3 and J usage is TRBJ2-5, with 11 bases lining up with TRBD2. Germline CDR1 SGHTA, CDR2 FQGTGA. Losses at the gene ends were 5 bases for V and 5 bases for J; bases not matched to a gene: 4. The length of the CDR3 is 14 residues. CDR3 sequence: CASSRSGGDETQYF. The CDR3 DNA is TGTGCCAGCAGCCGTAGCGGGGGGGACGAGACCCAGTACTTC.

The chain links TRBV7-8 to TRBJ1-1; 10 bases match TRBD1. Germline V gene data show CDR1 as SGHVS and CDR2 as FQNEAQ. The CDR3 runs 14 residues. With V trimmed by 5 bases and J by 4 bases, 4 bases remained unmatched. Written as DNA, the CDR3 is TGTGCCAGCAGCCTCCGGGACAGGGGCACTGAAGCTTTCTTT. The encoded protein is CASSLRDRGTEAFF.

The J gene is TRBJ1-1, the V gene TRBV4-1, with 11 bases that match TRBD1. Germline loops: CDR1 MGHRA, CDR2 YSYEKL. This CDR3 is built from 15 residues. V dropped 4 bases and J dropped 2; count of bases not matched to a gene: 3. CDR3 region: CASSPRTGGNTEAFF. CDR3 DNA: TGCGCCAGCAGCCCCAGGACAGGGGGCAACACTGAAGCTTTCTTT.

The CDR3 here is CASSPTTSGVYGEQFF. The CDR3 DNA is TGTGCCAGCAGCCCGACGACTAGCGGAGTCTATGGTGAGCAGTTCTTC. J is TRBJ2-1 and V is TRBV3-1 (or the pseudogene TRBV3-2), with 9 nucleotides matching TRBD2. The CDR3 is 16 amino acids. V was pared by 4 bases and J by 9 bases, with 13 bases of the junction left unmatched. Germline-derived CDR1 and CDR2 are LGHDT and YNNKEL (reference sequence).

The V call is TRBV5-1, the J call TRBJ1-6; TRBD1 is a possible D gene (6 bases). The CDR3 covers 16 residues. Per the germline V gene, CDR1 is SGHRS and CDR2 is YFSETQ. The V and J ends lost 0 bases and 8 bases respectively, with 15 bases between them. This chain's CDR3 is CASSLAAPGVDSPLHF. The CDR3 DNA reads TGCGCCAGCAGCTTGGCGGCTCCAGGGGTTGATTCACCCCTCCACTTT.

This chain uses TRBV11-2 with TRBJ2-3; 8 nucleotides match TRBD1. Germline CDR1 is SGHAT and CDR2 is FQNNGV. The CDR3 has 16 residues. The J segment lost 2 bases and the V segment lost 3 bases, leaving 7 bases of the junction unmatched. This chain's CDR3 is CASSLTGVGYTDTQYF. The DNA of the CDR3 is TGTGCCAGCAGCTTGACAGGGGTCGGCTACACAGATACGCAGTATTTT.

CDR3 loop: CASSRWDSVSYEQYF. As DNA, the CDR3 is TGTGCCAGCAGCCGCTGGGACAGCGTCTCCTACGAGCAGTACTTC. The chain links TRBV14 to TRBJ2-7, with 7 bases identical to TRBD1. CDR1 and CDR2 from the germline V gene are SGHDN and FVKESK. CDR3 length: 15 amino acids. V was clipped by 4 bases and J by 0 bases; unmatched bases: 6.